This T cell receptor beta chain was documented in a study of shared clonotypes between healthy human individuals. Looked up from germline, CDR1 is SGDLS and CDR2 is YYNGEE. Trimming pared 0 bases from V and 3 bases from J, leaving 13 bases between. This CDR3 has 15 amino acids. This table comes from immunoSEQ multiplex PCR, and its TCRdb copy is limited to in-frame clones, with some not included. Of over a million clones listed, approximately 80% are singletons. Naive CD4+ cells were CD45RA-selected; the remaining cells were memory. This clone was picked up a small number of times. The TCR was taken from a man aged 18 to 35 in good health. Some clones in this sample may be carry-over from other donors' samples. The sample comprised memory CD4+ T cells from PBMCs. The subset denotes: CD45RA-negative fraction. The chain couples TRBV9 to TRBJ2-7; the D gene is possibly TRBD1 (6 bases). The DNA for the CDR3 is TGTGCCAGCAGCGTAGGGGATACAGGGAACTACGAGCAGTACTTC. It is translated as CASSVGDTGNYEQYF.